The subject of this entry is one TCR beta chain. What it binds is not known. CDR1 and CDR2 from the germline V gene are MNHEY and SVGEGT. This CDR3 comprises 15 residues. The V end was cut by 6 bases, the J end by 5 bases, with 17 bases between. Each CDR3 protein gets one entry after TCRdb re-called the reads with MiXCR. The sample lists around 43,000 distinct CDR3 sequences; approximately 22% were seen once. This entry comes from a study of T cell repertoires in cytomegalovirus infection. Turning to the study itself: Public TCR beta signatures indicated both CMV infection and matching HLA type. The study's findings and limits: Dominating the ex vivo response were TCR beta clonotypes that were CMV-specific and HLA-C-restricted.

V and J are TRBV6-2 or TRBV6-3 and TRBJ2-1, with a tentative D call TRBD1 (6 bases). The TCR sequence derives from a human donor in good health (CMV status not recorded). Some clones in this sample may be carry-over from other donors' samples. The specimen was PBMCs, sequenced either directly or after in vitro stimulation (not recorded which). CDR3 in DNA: TGTGCCAGCAGACACCGGGACACGGACAACAATGAGCAGTTCTTC. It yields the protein CASRHRDTDNNEQFF.